Listed below are T cell receptor beta chains from one sample, sequenced in a study of graft-versus-host responses after intestinal transplantation. The method was immunoSEQ multiplex PCR; TCRdb's version includes in-frame clones alone and lacks a portion of them. The sample lists approximately 89,000 clones, approximately 95% occurring once. These receptors have no identified antigens. The specimen comprised unstimulated CD8+ T cells sorted from spleen or lymph node cells, sampled before transplant. Every receptor here comes from a human donor who was the organ donor for an intestinal transplant. Both conserved end residues are part of each CDR3. Fields, in order: J gene, D gene, V gene, clone size, CDR3 protein, CDR3 DNA. D genes are given only for firm matches. Clone size, where shown, is once, few, many, or a class for clones that have expanded.

J gene: TRBJ2-7
D gene: TRBD2
V gene: TRBV5-5
clone size: .
CDR3 protein: CASSPGGWEQYF
CDR3 DNA: TGTGCCAGCAGCCCGGGGGGTTGGGAGCAGTACTTC

J gene: TRBJ2-3
D gene: TRBD2
V gene: TRBV30
clone size: .
CDR3 protein: CAWSLAGGTDTQYF
CDR3 DNA: TGTGCCTGGAGCCTAGCGGGCGGCACAGATACGCAGTATTTT

J gene: TRBJ2-7
D gene: .
V gene: TRBV27
clone size: .
CDR3 protein: CASSQLDGEQYF
CDR3 DNA: TGTGCCAGCAGCCAATTAGATGGCGAGCAGTACTTC

J gene: TRBJ2-7
D gene: TRBD1
V gene: TRBV29-1
clone size: .
CDR3 protein: CSVEDRGRDRASYEQYF
CDR3 DNA: TGCAGCGTTGAAGATCGCGGCCGGGACAGGGCTTCCTACGAGCAGTACTTC

J gene: TRBJ2-7
D gene: .
V gene: TRBV5-6
clone size: few
CDR3 protein: CASSLGQSSYEQYF
CDR3 DNA: TGTGCCAGCAGCTTGGGACAGTCCTCCTACGAGCAGTACTTC

J gene: TRBJ1-2
D gene: TRBD1
V gene: TRBV11-2
clone size: .
CDR3 protein: CASSPPGQGVGYTF
CDR3 DNA: TGTGCCAGCAGCCCGCCAGGACAGGGAGTAGGCTACACCTTC

J gene: TRBJ1-2
D gene: .
V gene: TRBV14
clone size: .
CDR3 protein: CASSQDTRGGYTF
CDR3 DNA: TGTGCCAGCAGCCAAGATACTCGGGGTGGCTACACCTTC

J gene: TRBJ2-1
D gene: TRBD2
V gene: TRBV4-3
clone size: .
CDR3 protein: CASSQDHAGEDNEQFF
CDR3 DNA: TGCGCCAGCAGCCAAGATCACGCGGGAGAGGACAATGAGCAGTTCTTC

J gene: TRBJ2-5
D gene: TRBD2
V gene: TRBV7-9
clone size: once
CDR3 protein: CATQRGDKETQYF
CDR3 DNA: TGTGCCACACAGCGGGGGGACAAAGAGACCCAGTACTTC

J gene: TRBJ1-3
D gene: .
V gene: TRBV11-2
clone size: .
CDR3 protein: CASTPENSGNTIYF
CDR3 DNA: TGTGCCAGCACCCCTGAGAACTCTGGAAACACCATATATTTT

J gene: TRBJ2-3
D gene: .
V gene: TRBV4-1
clone size: .
CDR3 protein: CASSRGDMLADTQYF
CDR3 DNA: TGCGCCAGCAGCCGTGGGGACATGTTGGCAGATACGCAGTATTTT

J gene: TRBJ2-1
D gene: .
V gene: TRBV19
clone size: .
CDR3 protein: CASSIAAAGGQFF
CDR3 DNA: TGTGCCAGTAGTATTGCCGCAGCGGGCGGGCAGTTCTTC

J gene: TRBJ2-3
D gene: TRBD1
V gene: TRBV28
clone size: .
CDR3 protein: CASSGPGTGIDTQYF
CDR3 DNA: TGTGCCAGCAGTGGACCCGGGACAGGGATAGATACGCAGTATTTT

J gene: TRBJ2-1
D gene: .
V gene: TRBV13
clone size: once
CDR3 protein: CASSDLGTNYNEQFF
CDR3 DNA: TGTGCCAGCAGCGACTTAGGGACAAACTACAATGAGCAGTTCTTC

J gene: TRBJ2-1
D gene: .
V gene: TRBV4-1
clone size: .
CDR3 protein: CASSQEWLASNEQFF
CDR3 DNA: TGCGCCAGCAGCCAAGAGTGGCTAGCGAGCAATGAGCAGTTCTTC

J gene: TRBJ2-3
D gene: TRBD2
V gene: TRBV11-2
clone size: .
CDR3 protein: CASSRSRGGGGTDTQYF
CDR3 DNA: TGTGCCAGCAGCAGGTCACGTGGGGGAGGGGGCACAGATACGCAGTATTTT

J gene: TRBJ2-5
D gene: .
V gene: TRBV7-9
clone size: .
CDR3 protein: CASRGGQETQYF
CDR3 DNA: TGTGCCAGCAGGGGGGGGCAGGAGACCCAGTACTTC

J gene: TRBJ1-2
D gene: .
V gene: TRBV19
clone size: .
CDR3 protein: CASSIDPGRYYGYTF
CDR3 DNA: TGTGCCAGTAGTATAGATCCAGGGCGATACTATGGCTACACCTTC

J gene: TRBJ2-7
D gene: TRBD2
V gene: TRBV19
clone size: .
CDR3 protein: CATSPTSGGYEQYF
CDR3 DNA: TGTGCCACCTCCCCGACTAGCGGGGGTTACGAGCAGTACTTC

J gene: TRBJ1-4
D gene: .
V gene: TRBV5-6
clone size: .
CDR3 protein: CASSLGFGRRKLFF
CDR3 DNA: TGTGCCAGCAGCTTGGGTTTCGGCAGGCGAAAACTGTTTTTT

J gene: TRBJ1-6
D gene: .
V gene: TRBV2
clone size: .
CDR3 protein: CACKTGGSYNSPLHF
CDR3 DNA: TGTGCCTGCAAGACAGGCGGCTCCTATAATTCACCCCTCCACTTT

J gene: TRBJ2-5
D gene: .
V gene: TRBV7-9
clone size: .
CDR3 protein: CASSLMGTGETQYF
CDR3 DNA: TGTGCCAGCAGCTTAATGGGAACGGGGGAGACCCAGTACTTC

J gene: TRBJ2-7
D gene: .
V gene: TRBV6-1
clone size: .
CDR3 protein: CASRDLLRESYEQYF
CDR3 DNA: TGTGCCAGCAGGGATCTCCTGCGGGAATCCTACGAGCAGTACTTC

J gene: TRBJ2-2
D gene: .
V gene: TRBV9
clone size: .
CDR3 protein: CASSVVSGELFF
CDR3 DNA: TGTGCCAGCAGCGTAGTTTCAGGGGAGCTGTTTTTT